The 18 T cell receptor beta chains in this list originate from one sample, sequenced in a study of PD-1 blockade in classical Hodgkin lymphoma. Using immunoSEQ multiplex PCR, the repertoire was profiled, and TCRdb retains in-frame clones only, with some absent. The data contain about 93,000 clones, around four fifths of them singletons. Time point given: cycle 4 day 1 (C4D1), after five to seven weeks of nivolumab. Each and every patient relapsed after autologous stem cell transplantation, and patients got differing brentuximab vedotin exposure. The source material was peripheral blood mononuclear cells (PBMCs), sampled before the fourth cycle of nivolumab. These receptors were collected from a human donor with classical Hodgkin lymphoma.

The J gene is TRBJ1-5, the V gene TRBV10-3; D unclear. With 4 bases removed from V and 10 bases from J, the gap between germline ends came to 11 bases. Germline values: CDR1 ENHRY, CDR2 SYGVKD. The CDR3 loop spans 12 amino acids. The CDR3 loop is CAISADANPQHF. CDR3 nucleotides: TGTGCCATCAGTGCGGACGCCAATCCCCAGCATTTT.

This rearrangement joins TRBV10-3 to TRBJ2-7; D is possibly TRBD2 (6 bases). The CDR3 totals 15 residues. V shed 0 bases and J shed 3 bases, with 12 bases lying between them. The germline V gene has CDR1 ENHRY and CDR2 SYGVKD. CDR3 sequence (DNA): TGTGCCATCAGTGAGTCGGGGAGACTAGTCTACGAGCAGTACTTC. Translation gives CAISESGRLVYEQYF.

This clone came up a few times. The V call is TRBV5-1, the J call TRBJ2-7; D is possibly TRBD1 (6 bases). V lost 1 base and J lost 3, with 14 bases in between. CDR3 length equals 15 residues. Per the germline V gene, CDR1 is SGHRS and CDR2 is YFSETQ. The CDR3 region is CASSLTGRVSYEQYF. DNA for the CDR3: TGCGCCAGCAGCTTGACAGGGAGAGTTAGCTACGAGCAGTACTTC. Together with reference TRBV5-1 and TRBJ2-7, the CDR3 gives the full variable domain: KAGVTQTPRYLIKTRGQQVTLSCSPISGHRSVSWYQQTPGQGLQFLFEYFSETQRNKGNFPGRFSGRQFSNSRSEMNVSTLELGDSALYLCASSLTGRVSYEQYFGPGTRLTVT.

The chain uses TRBV2 and TRBJ1-1; 8 bases agree with TRBD1. Germline V lookup: CDR1 SNHLY, CDR2 FYNNEI. The length of the CDR3 is 18 residues. Germline trimming cut 3 bases from V and 2 bases from J; bases unmatched to any gene: 14. This CDR3 reads CASSDPERWTGRNTEAFF. The CDR3 DNA reads as TGTGCCAGCAGTGACCCGGAGCGTTGGACAGGGCGAAACACTGAAGCTTTCTTT.

This chain uses TRBV28 with TRBJ2-5; 9 bases line up with TRBD1. The CDR3 runs to 16 residues. Germline CDR1 and CDR2: MDHEN and SYDVKM. V was pared by 2 bases and J by 4 bases, with 8 bases of the junction left unmatched. CDR3 coding DNA: TGTGCCAGCAGTTTAGGGGGACAGGGCTTTGGAGAGACCCAGTACTTC. It codes for CASSLGGQGFGETQYF.

The chain carries TRBV19 and TRBJ2-7; 10 bases map to TRBD2. Germline V gene lookup returns CDR1 LNHDA and CDR2 SQIVND (reference sequence). The CDR3 is 14 amino acids. J lost 1 base, V lost 10 bases, and 7 bases had no gene match. In DNA form, the CDR3 reads TGTGCCACTAAGAAGCGGGAGGGTTCCTACGAGCAGTACTTC. This codes for CATKKREGSYEQYF.

The chain is built from TRBV7-2 and TRBJ1-2; D is uncertain. The CDR3 loop spans 13 amino acids. V was clipped by 6 bases and J by 5 bases, with 13 bases between them. Germline V CDR1 and CDR2: SGHTA, FQGNSA. DNA for the CDR3: TGTGCCAGCAGTCTAGCATCAGGATATGGCTACACCTTC. Protein product: CASSLASGYGYTF.

The chain carries TRBV6-5 and TRBJ1-1, with D perhaps TRBD1 (6 bases). This CDR3 has 14 residues. CDR1 and CDR2 from the germline V gene are MNHEY and SVGAGI. V shed 6 bases and J shed 7 bases, with 18 bases lying between them. The CDR3 loop reads CASSVSWTAREAFF. Here the CDR3 DNA reads TGTGCCAGCAGCGTCTCATGGACAGCCCGTGAAGCTTTCTTT.

The V call is TRBV4-1, the J call TRBJ1-2; D might be TRBD1 (5 bases). With 0 bases removed from V and 2 bases from J, the gap between germline ends came to 7 bases. The CDR3 sequence is 14 residues long. CDR1 and CDR2 (germline): MGHRA, YSYEKL. The CDR3 DNA sequence: TGCGCCAGCAGCCAAGATTGGGGGAACTATGGCTACACCTTC. Translated, it gives CASSQDWGNYGYTF.

V and J are TRBV6-6 and TRBJ1-5; D is ambiguous. The germline CDR1 and CDR2 sequences are MNHNY and SVGAGI (reference sequence). V lost 5 bases and J 6 bases, leaving 17 bases between the germline ends. The CDR3 is 15 residues long. Here the CDR3 reads CASSLDRARSQPQHF. DNA for the CDR3: TGTGCCAGCAGTCTGGACCGGGCCCGGAGTCAGCCCCAGCATTTT.

This clone was observed a single time. The chain is built from TRBV9 and TRBJ2-2; TRBD2 matches at 11 bases. The CDR3 loop spans 16 amino acids. V was clipped by 2 bases and J by 6 bases; unmatched bases: 6. Germline CDR1 SGDLS, CDR2 YYNGEE. Here the CDR3 reads CASSVQLAGAAGELFF. The DNA for the CDR3 is TGTGCCAGCAGCGTTCAACTAGCGGGAGCAGCCGGGGAGCTGTTTTTT.

V is TRBV13 and J is TRBJ2-7, with D perhaps matching TRBD1 (6 bases). The CDR3 is 18 residues long. Trimming took off 3 bases at V and 2 bases at J, with 23 bases between the two ends. Germline loops: CDR1 PRHDT, CDR2 FYEKMQ (reference sequence). The chain's CDR3 is CASSFQLHLTGTPYEQYF. CDR3 sequence (DNA): TGTGCCAGCAGCTTCCAGCTCCACCTTACCGGGACACCCTACGAGCAGTACTTC.

The gene calls are TRBV7-9 and TRBJ2-7; 10 bases are shared with TRBD2. The V gene's germline CDR1 is SEHNR and CDR2 FQNEAQ (reference sequence). With 3 bases clipped from V and 2 bases from J, the junction kept 10 bases outside the gene matches. This CDR3 has 17 amino acids. CDR3 region: CASSFLSGLAGAYEQYF. CDR3 bases: TGTGCCAGCAGCTTTCTGAGCGGGCTAGCGGGGGCCTACGAGCAGTACTTC.

A single count supports this clone. The V and J genes are TRBV7-8 and TRBJ1-3; perhaps TRBD1 as D (5 bases). This CDR3 comprises 15 residues. Germline CDR1 reads SGHVS; CDR2 reads FQNEAQ. V was shortened by 5 bases and J by 4 bases, with 15 bases between the two germline ends. The CDR3 nucleotides are TGTGCCAGCAGCCAGGGTGCGGGGCTCGGAAACACCATATATTTT. Amino acid sequence: CASSQGAGLGNTIYF.

The chain is built from TRBV6-5 and TRBJ1-6; D remains unclear. Per the germline V gene, CDR1 is MNHEY and CDR2 is SVGAGI. Trimming took 2 bases from V and 7 from J, leaving 9 bases between them. The CDR3 runs 14 residues. The CDR3 protein is CASSYRPANSPLHF. DNA of the CDR3: TGTGCCAGCAGTTACCGACCCGCAAATTCACCCCTCCACTTT.

This rearrangement joins TRBV27 to TRBJ1-5; D possibly corresponds to TRBD1 (6 bases). There are 15 residues in the CDR3. The V end was cut by 9 bases, the J end by 1 base, with 16 bases between. Germline lookup yields CDR1 MNHEY and CDR2 SMNVEV (reference sequence). Written as DNA, the CDR3 is TGTGCCAGACTTACAGGGTCGATAAGCAATCAGCCCCAGCATTTT. It encodes CARLTGSISNQPQHF.

The chain carries TRBV28 and TRBJ2-5; D gene ambiguous. CDR3 length: 14 amino acids. Germline V lookup: CDR1 MDHEN, CDR2 SYDVKM. Trimming cost V 0 bases and J 5 bases, with 10 bases left between them. Written as DNA, the CDR3 is TGTGCCAGCAGTTTATGGGGCAGTGAGGAGACCCAGTACTTC. Translation: CASSLWGSEETQYF.

The chain has TRBV18 and TRBJ1-2; TRBD1 matches at 7 bases. The germline gives CDR1 KGHSH, CDR2 LQKENI. This CDR3 has 15 residues. The junction had 2 bases not matched to a gene; V was cut back by 1 base and J by 0 bases. The CDR3 reads CASSPLGQPNYGYTF. The CDR3 nucleotides read TGTGCCAGCTCACCACTGGGACAGCCTAACTATGGCTACACCTTC.